The clone carrying this TCR beta chain was detected a few times. Trimming removed 2 bases from V and 0 bases from J, with 10 bases in between. Germline-derived CDR1 and CDR2 are SGHTA and FQGNSA. The CDR3 is made up of 16 amino acids. For the second PCR, which ran for roughly 7 to 11 cycles, a sample-barcoded 5' primer and a J-beta primer mix were used. TCRdb reanalysed the 5' RACE reads using MiXCR and keeps one entry per CDR3 protein. The table has just under 750,000 distinct CDR3 sequences, 20% to 25% seen once; the top ten hold roughly 22%. This specimen comes from a study of blood T cells in healthy people across ages. Collection of 9.5 to 10 milliliters of peripheral blood was performed for each donor.

Sequencing was done on a sample of blood. This receptor was obtained from a man between 70 and 80 years old in good health. The J gene is TRBJ2-2, the V gene TRBV7-2; TRBD1 or TRBD2 may be the D gene (5 bases each). The CDR3 spells CASSLTGTSNTGELFF. DNA for the CDR3: TGTGCCAGCAGCTTAACCGGGACCTCGAACACCGGGGAGCTGTTTTTT.